Shown below are 4 T cell receptor beta chains from a single sample sequenced in a study of tumor-infiltrating lymphocytes in oesophageal squamous cell carcinoma. TCRdb re-called the PCR reads through MiXCR, storing one row per CDR3 protein. The sample lists roughly 17,000 distinct CDR3 sequences; less than 50% were seen once. What was sequenced was normal esophageal tissue next to the tumor. The receptors originated from a female donor with esophageal squamous cell carcinoma.

As regards this clonotype: At one end, the junction sequence differs from germline, possibly due to a read error. The chain employs TRBV7-6 and TRBJ2-5, with TRBD2 matching 10 bases. The CDR3 extends over 15 amino acids. Germline V gene sequence: CDR1 SGHVS, CDR2 FNYEAQ. The CDR3 DNA is TGTGCTAGCAGCCAACTAGCGGGAAGGGGGGAGACCCAGTACTTC. This gives the protein CASSQLAGRGETQYF. The variable domain in full, with the rest retrieved from reference TRBV7-6 and TRBJ2-5, is GAGVSQSPRYKVTKRGQDVALRCDPISGHVSLYWYRQALGQGPEFLTYFNYEAQQDKSGLPNDRFSAERPEGSISTLTIQRTEQRDSAMYRCASSQLAGRGETQYFGPGTRLLVL.

This chain uses TRBV7-8 with TRBJ2-1; 8 bases map to TRBD2. CDR3 length: 15 amino acids. The germline V gene encodes CDR1 SGHVS and CDR2 FQNEAQ. V dropped 0 bases and J dropped 9; count of bases not matched to a gene: 7. CDR3 region: CASSLAHQRGFEQFF. CDR3 sequence (DNA): TGTGCCAGCAGCTTAGCGCATCAGCGGGGGTTTGAGCAGTTCTTC.

The CDR3 protein is CASSRRSEKLFF. CDR3 sequence (DNA): TGTGCCAGCAGCCGGCGCTCTGAAAAACTGTTTTTT. The chain combines TRBV7-2 with TRBJ1-4, with D unclear. This CDR3 has 12 amino acids. CDR1 and CDR2 from the germline V gene are SGHTA and FQGNSA. V was trimmed by 5 bases and J by 7 bases, leaving 8 bases between them.

V and J are TRBV20-1 and TRBJ2-1; 10 bases line up with TRBD2. V shed 5 bases, J shed 4 bases, and the junction held 11 bases outside the gene matches. Germline V CDR1 and CDR2: DFQATT, SNEGSKA (reference sequence). CDR3 length: 16 amino acids. Here the CDR3 DNA reads TGCAGTGCTGACCAGCTAGCGGGAGATAAATACAATGAGCAGTTCTTC. Its translation is CSADQLAGDKYNEQFF.